The 28 T cell receptor beta chains in this list originate from one sample, sequenced in a study of OX40 agonist ivuxolimab in advanced cancers. Measured with immunoSEQ multiplex PCR; TCRdb has only the in-frame clones, and not every one. The sample comprises about 100,000 clones, 85% to 95% of which are singletons, and about 0.67% rests with the top ten. The starting material was CD4+ or CD8+ T cells sorted from blood, obtained in a trial of the OX40 agonist ivuxolimab. All receptors come from an adult with an advanced solid tumor such as melanoma, head and neck, liver or kidney cancer.

This CDR3 is CASSLVGETDTQYF. The CDR3 nucleotides are TGCGCCAGCAGCTTGGTCGGGGAAACAGATACGCAGTATTTT. The genes are TRBV5-1 and TRBJ2-3; perhaps TRBD2 as D (5 bases). The V and J ends lost 0 bases and 3 bases respectively, with 8 bases between them. Germline values: CDR1 SGHRS, CDR2 YFSETQ. The CDR3 length is 14 residues.

The chain combines TRBV30 with TRBJ2-2; no firm D call. Trimming shortened V by 7 bases and J by 1 base, and 10 bases separated the two germline ends. There are 13 residues in the CDR3. CDR1 is GTSNPN, CDR2 SVGIG, per germline (reference sequence). CDR3: CASDWGNTGELFF. The CDR3 bases are TGTGCCTCGGATTGGGGGAACACCGGGGAGCTGTTTTTT.

The chain uses TRBV6-8 and TRBJ2-7; 15 nucleotides agree with TRBD2. V dropped 6 bases and J dropped 5; count of bases not matched to a gene: 8. CDR3 length equals 16 residues. Germline V lookup: CDR1 MNHGY, CDR2 SAAAGT. CDR3 nucleotide sequence: TGTGCCAGCAGCCGAGGACTAGCGGGAGGGTTCCACGAGCAGTACTTC. Its translation is CASSRGLAGGFHEQYF.

For this clone: Within the sample, other DNA sequences also encode this same CDR3. V gene TRBV5-1 combines with J gene TRBJ2-3; D remains unclear. The length of the CDR3 is 11 residues. Trimming removed 0 bases at V and 6 bases at J, with 2 bases between. CDR1 is SGHRS, CDR2 YFSETQ, per germline. CDR3 protein: CASSLADTQYF. The CDR3 DNA reads TGCGCCAGCAGCTTGGCCGATACGCAGTATTTT. The full variable domain, its missing parts supplied by reference TRBV5-1 and TRBJ2-3, is KAGVTQTPRYLIKTRGQQVTLSCSPISGHRSVSWYQQTPGQGLQFLFEYFSETQRNKGNFPGRFSGRQFSNSRSEMNVSTLELGDSALYLCASSLADTQYFGPGTRLTVL.

The chain is built from TRBV28 and TRBJ2-5, with TRBD1 matching 11 bases. The J call may not be correct, given that the DNA end is closer to TRBJ2-7. This CDR3 is 15 amino acids long. Germline CDR1 MDHEN, CDR2 SYDVKM. The CDR3 loop is CASSLSGTGGYEQYF. The CDR3 nucleotides are TGTGCCAGCAGTTTATCGGGGACAGGGGGCTACGAGCAGTACTTC.

Here the CDR3 reads CACSGGKETQYF. CDR3 nucleotide sequence: TGTGCTTGCTCGGGGGGAAAGGAGACCCAGTACTTC. The rearrangement uses TRBV30 and TRBJ2-5, with TRBD2 matching 7 bases. The CDR3 contains 12 residues. The V gene's germline CDR1 is GTSNPN and CDR2 SVGIG (reference sequence). Combining the CDR3 with reference TRBV30 and TRBJ2-5 gives the whole variable domain SQTIHQWPATLVQPVGSPLSLECTVEGTSNPNLYWYRQAAGRGLQLLFYSVGIGQISSEVPQNLSASRPQDRQFILSSKKLLLSDSGFYLCACSGGKETQYFGPGTRLLVL.

This chain connects TRBV5-1 to TRBJ2-3; D is unclear. The CDR3 spans 14 residues. Germline V gene data show CDR1 as SGHRS and CDR2 as YFSETQ. V lost 3 bases and J 2 bases, leaving 10 bases between the germline ends. The DNA of the CDR3 is TGCGCCAGCAGCTGGGCCAGCAACACAGATACGCAGTATTTT. Amino acid sequence: CASSWASNTDTQYF.

This chain uses TRBV11-3 with TRBJ2-3; D uncertain. The CDR3 totals 15 residues. V dropped 4 bases and J dropped 6 bases, with 17 bases sitting between them. Germline-derived CDR1 and CDR2 are SGHNT and YENEEA. The CDR3 sequence: CASSSHRGLGDTQYF. In DNA, the CDR3 is TGTGCCAGCAGCTCCCACAGAGGATTGGGGGATACGCAGTATTTT.

The V and J genes are TRBV30 and TRBJ2-3; 10 nucleotides match TRBD2. CDR1 and CDR2 from the germline V gene are GTSNPN and SVGIG (reference sequence). This CDR3 comprises 14 residues. V shed 1 base, J shed 6 bases, and the junction held 4 bases outside the gene matches. This CDR3 reads CAWSGLAGGDTQYF. DNA of the CDR3: TGTGCCTGGAGTGGTTTAGCGGGAGGTGATACGCAGTATTTT.

The chain couples TRBV5-6 to TRBJ1-2; D ambiguous. From germline, CDR1 is SGHDT and CDR2 YYEEEE. Trimming removed 0 bases from V and 8 bases from J, with 11 bases in between. This CDR3 contains 13 residues. The CDR3: CASSLAGGQGYTF. In nucleotides, the CDR3 is TGTGCCAGCAGCTTGGCCGGTGGTCAGGGCTACACCTTC.

V gene TRBV5-5 combines with J gene TRBJ1-4; D is possibly TRBD1 (5 bases). The CDR3 covers 14 residues. V gave up 4 bases and J gave up 5 bases, with 12 bases separating them. Germline V gene lookup returns CDR1 SGHKS and CDR2 YYEKEE (reference sequence). The CDR3: CASSPETANEKLFF. CDR3 coding DNA: TGTGCCAGCAGCCCCGAGACAGCAAATGAAAAACTGTTTTTT.

V usage is TRBV14 and J usage is TRBJ1-5, with no clear D. Germline lookup yields CDR1 SGHDN and CDR2 FVKESK. The CDR3 is 13 residues long. V lost 4 bases to trimming and J lost 1 base, with 5 bases between them. The CDR3 here is CASSRSSNQPQHF. In DNA, the CDR3 is TGTGCCAGCAGCCGGTCGAGCAATCAGCCCCAGCATTTT. Supplemented by reference TRBV14 and TRBJ1-5, the full variable domain reads EAGVTQFPSHSVIEKGQTVTLRCDPISGHDNLYWYRRVMGKEIKFLLHFVKESKQDESGMPNNRFLAERTGGTYSTLKVQPAELEDSGVYFCASSRSSNQPQHFGDGTRLSIL.

The rearrangement uses TRBV19 and TRBJ2-6, with D perhaps given as TRBD1 or TRBD2 (5 bases each). The CDR3 loop spans 16 amino acids. V shed 7 bases and J shed 0 bases, with 13 bases lying between them. CDR1 is LNHDA and CDR2 is SQIVND in the germline V gene (reference sequence). CDR3 loop: CASTTGLTSGANVLTF. The CDR3 DNA reads TGTGCCAGTACTACGGGGCTCACCTCTGGGGCCAACGTCCTGACTTTC.

This sequence joins TRBV5-1 and TRBJ2-2, with 8 bases matching TRBD2. V shed 1 base, J shed 7 bases, and the junction held 9 bases outside the gene matches. The CDR3 has 16 residues. CDR1 and CDR2 (germline): SGHRS, YFSETQ. The CDR3 is CASSLLPAGDGGELFF. The CDR3, as DNA: TGCGCCAGCAGCTTGTTGCCAGCGGGGGACGGCGGGGAGCTGTTTTTT.

The rearrangement uses TRBV4-2 and TRBJ2-1; 7 positions agree with TRBD2. Trimming took 4 bases from V and 7 from J; bases not matched to a gene: 19. The CDR3 is made up of 18 amino acids. The germline CDR1 and CDR2 sequences are LGHNA and YNFKEQ. In nucleotides, the CDR3 is TGTGCCAGCAGCCCCCAAATTAGAATGCCTAGCGGAACTAATGAGCAGTTCTTC. Protein product: CASSPQIRMPSGTNEQFF.

The chain combines TRBV5-4 with TRBJ2-5, with 9 bases fitting TRBD2. The CDR3 consists of 15 residues. With 4 bases clipped from V and 5 bases from J, the junction kept 9 bases outside the gene matches. Per germline, CDR1 SGHNT and CDR2 YYREEE (reference sequence). The DNA for the CDR3 is TGTGCCAGCAGCACGGCTAGCGGGGCCGGTGAGACCCAGTACTTC. This encodes CASSTASGAGETQYF.

The CDR3 here is CAISRGGEQFF. CDR3 nucleotide sequence: TGTGCCATCAGCAGGGGAGGTGAGCAGTTCTTC. The rearrangement links TRBV10-3 to TRBJ2-1; D may be TRBD1 or TRBD2 (6 bases each). Trimming removed 6 bases at V and 9 bases at J, with 9 bases between. CDR3 length: 11 amino acids. Germline values: CDR1 ENHRY, CDR2 SYGVKD.

This chain links TRBV6-5 with TRBJ2-1; D tentatively fits TRBD1 or TRBD2 (5 bases each). The CDR3 runs 13 residues. Germline V CDR1 and CDR2: MNHEY, SVGAGI. Deletions cut 0 bases from V and 7 bases from J, with 7 bases between. CDR3 in DNA: TGTGCCAGCAGTTACTCGAGGGGAAATGAGCAGTTCTTC. Protein: CASSYSRGNEQFF.

This chain uses TRBV27 with TRBJ2-1, with D tentatively TRBD2 (6 bases). This CDR3 comprises 13 residues. CDR1 and CDR2 from the germline V gene are MNHEY and SMNVEV (reference sequence). The ends were cut back, 6 bases at V and 8 bases at J, with 14 bases in the middle. The CDR3 region is CASSPPGVDEQFF. The CDR3 DNA reads TGTGCCAGCAGCCCGCCGGGGGTCGATGAGCAGTTCTTC.

The chain has TRBV28 and TRBJ1-2, with D hard to call. Germline CDR1 reads MDHEN; CDR2 reads SYDVKM. The CDR3 extends over 11 amino acids. Trimming took off 4 bases at V and 8 bases at J, with 8 bases between the two ends. The DNA for the CDR3 is TGTGCCAGCAGTTATGTGGGGGGCTACACCTTC. This sequence encodes CASSYVGGYTF.

The chain joins TRBV18 to TRBJ2-7; D remains ambiguous. Per the germline V gene, CDR1 is KGHSH and CDR2 is LQKENI. The V gene lost 6 bases and the J gene lost 3 bases, with 15 bases spanning the gap. The CDR3 covers 14 residues. The CDR3 coding sequence is TGTGCCAGCTCCCCGAGACCGGGTGACTACGAGCAGTACTTC. It codes for CASSPRPGDYEQYF.

This clone was seen just once. At the DNA level, this CDR3 is encoded by other sequences in the same sample as well. V is TRBV27 and J is TRBJ2-5; 11 bases fit TRBD2. Per germline, CDR1 MNHEY and CDR2 SMNVEV (reference sequence). The CDR3 sequence is 15 residues long. V was clipped by 2 bases and J by 2 bases; unmatched bases: 1. CDR3 DNA sequence: TGTGCCAGCAGTTTACTAGCGGGGGGACAAGAGACCCAGTACTTC. It encodes CASSLLAGGQETQYF.

This chain connects TRBV30 to TRBJ1-5; tentative D call: TRBD1 (6 bases). The length of the CDR3 is 14 residues. The V gene lost 7 bases and the J gene lost 0 bases, with 13 bases spanning the gap. Germline V gene lookup returns CDR1 GTSNPN and CDR2 SVGIG (reference sequence). The CDR3 DNA reads TGTGCCTCATCATCAGGGGATAGCAATCAGCCCCAGCATTTT. This gives the protein CASSSGDSNQPQHF. The full variable domain, with the rest looked up from reference TRBV30 and TRBJ1-5, is SQTIHQWPATLVQPVGSPLSLECTVEGTSNPNLYWYRQAAGRGLQLLFYSVGIGQISSEVPQNLSASRPQDRQFILSSKKLLLSDSGFYLCASSSGDSNQPQHFGDGTRLSIL.

J is TRBJ1-1 and V is TRBV27; a weak D match, TRBD1 (6 bases). CDR1 and CDR2 from the germline V gene are MNHEY and SMNVEV (reference sequence). The CDR3 loop spans 17 amino acids. Trimming took off 7 bases at V and 0 bases at J, with 21 bases between the two ends. CDR3 sequence (DNA): TGTGCCAGCACCTCCCCACCGCCCCAGGGGATGAACACTGAAGCTTTCTTT. Protein product: CASTSPPPQGMNTEAFF.

The chain recombines TRBV21-1 with TRBJ2-1; whether TRBD2, the table's D call, matches the DNA was not checked. TRBV21-1 is recorded as a pseudogene. The CDR3 runs to 16 residues. This CDR3 reads CASSKLPGKVHNEQFF. The CDR3 bases are TGTGCCAGCAGCAAACTGCCGGGAAAGGTTCACAATGAGCAGTTCTTC.

The chain recombines TRBV7-2 with TRBJ1-2; D gene ambiguous. Deletions cut 7 bases from V and 4 bases from J, with 13 bases between. CDR1 is SGHTA, CDR2 FQGNSA, per germline. The CDR3 is 13 amino acids. The CDR3 bases are TGTGCCAGCACCCCGGGGTCCTTCTATGGCTACACCTTC. This encodes CASTPGSFYGYTF.

The J gene is TRBJ2-1, the V gene TRBV5-6, with D uncertain. Trimming cost V 4 bases and J 5 bases, with 7 bases left between them. CDR1 and CDR2 from the germline V gene are SGHDT and YYEEEE. This CDR3 has 12 residues. CDR3 region: CASSVLHNEQFF. The CDR3 region has the DNA TGTGCCAGCAGCGTCCTTCACAATGAGCAGTTCTTC.

V is TRBV6-5 and J is TRBJ1-4, with TRBD1 identical over 8 bases. The CDR3 has 13 residues. Germline V gives CDR1 MNHEY, CDR2 SVGAGI. Trimming took 5 bases from V and 8 from J; bases not matched to a gene: 4. The CDR3: CASSDRGGEKLFF. CDR3 sequence (DNA): TGTGCCAGCAGTGACAGGGGAGGAGAAAAACTGTTTTTT.